Listed below are T cell receptor beta chains from one sample, sequenced in a study of OX40 agonist ivuxolimab in advanced cancers. Method: immunoSEQ multiplex PCR; TCRdb's copy keeps in-frame clones and lacks some. This repertoire shows some 100,000 clones, about 84% found once; its top ten account for less than 5.5%. The sequences come from CD4+ or CD8+ T cells sorted from blood, collected in a trial of the OX40 agonist ivuxolimab. Receptors were obtained from an adult with an advanced solid tumor such as melanoma, head and neck, liver or kidney cancer. Each CDR3 is given with its conserved first and last residue. A D gene is named only where the DNA matches it firmly. Some rows mark clone size as missing; the rest say once, few, many or name a class of expanded clone.

D	size	V	J	CDR3	DNA
-	-	TRBV30	TRBJ1-5	CAWSGDINQPQHF	TGTGCCTGGAGTGGGGACATCAATCAGCCCCAGCATTTT
-	-	TRBV9	TRBJ1-1	CASSPRQDGENTEAFF	TGTGCCAGCAGCCCCCGACAGGACGGAGAGAACACTGAAGCTTTCTTT
-	-	TRBV4-1	TRBJ2-7	CASSQEWVSEQYF	TGCGCCAGCAGCCAAGAATGGGTGAGCGAGCAGTACTTC
TRBD1	-	TRBV6-1	TRBJ1-2	CASKRQGSSYYTF	TGTGCCAGCAAGAGACAGGGTAGCTCATACTACACCTTC
TRBD1	-	TRBV19	TRBJ1-1	CASSTKTGVAEAFF	TGTGCCAGTAGTACAAAGACAGGGGTCGCTGAAGCTTTCTTT
TRBD1	-	TRBV7-9	TRBJ1-5	CASSLGGQGASQPQHF	TGTGCCAGCAGCTTAGGCGGACAGGGGGCAAGCCAGCCCCAGCATTTT
-	-	TRBV7-2	TRBJ2-6	CASSIGGSGANVLTF	TGTGCCAGCAGCATAGGGGGCTCTGGGGCCAACGTCCTGACTTTC
-	-	TRBV5-1	TRBJ2-3	CASSLAVSSTDTQYF	TGCGCCAGCAGCTTGGCCGTAAGCAGCACAGATACGCAGTATTTT
TRBD1	-	TRBV29-1	TRBJ1-1	CSVVLGQGWMNTEAFF	TGCAGCGTTGTGCTGGGACAGGGTTGGATGAACACTGAAGCTTTCTTT
TRBD1	-	TRBV5-1	TRBJ1-1	CASTGQPNTEAFF	TGCGCTAGTACGGGACAGCCGAACACTGAAGCTTTCTTT
TRBD1	-	TRBV19	TRBJ1-1	CASTLDRLNTEAFF	TGTGCCAGTACTTTGGACAGGTTGAACACTGAAGCTTTCTTT
-	few	TRBV7-9	TRBJ1-5	CASSLGAFGPQHF	TGTGCCAGCAGCTTGGGGGCCTTCGGGCCCCAGCATTTT
TRBD1	-	TRBV5-1	TRBJ2-7	CASSWDSYTYEQYF	TGCGCCAGCAGCTGGGACAGTTACACGTACGAGCAGTACTTC